This T cell receptor (beta chain) emerged from a study of shared clonotypes between healthy human individuals. Germline values: CDR1 SEHNR, CDR2 FQNEAQ (reference sequence). V was trimmed by 1 base and J by 6 bases, leaving 15 bases between them. This CDR3 has 15 amino acids. Naive CD8 cells, CD45RO-negative and positively selected for CCR7, excluded terminally differentiated effector memory CD45RA+ cells. The assay was run at deep level. Once extracted for a subset, genomic DNA was divided evenly among several immunoSEQ plates. The input for sorted-subset replicate PCRs was approximately 210 ng DNA, about 30,000 T cell genomes. Generated by immunoSEQ multiplex PCR, the TCRdb table keeps only in-frame clones and is missing some. The table includes around 560,000 clones, approximately 95% detected once.

The TCR comes from a woman younger than 45 in good health. Material: naive CD8+ T cells sorted from blood. The V gene is TRBV7-9, the J gene TRBJ1-2, with D possibly TRBD1 on 6 matching bases. CDR3 region: CASSLEGGGNDGYTF. CDR3 nucleotides: TGTGCCAGCAGCTTAGAAGGGGGTGGGAACGATGGCTACACCTTC. The whole variable domain, filled in from reference TRBV7-9 and TRBJ1-2, reads DTGVSQNPRHKITKRGQNVTFRCDPISEHNRLYWYRQTLGQGPEFLTYFQNEAQLEKSRLLSDRFSAERPKGSFSTLEIQRTEQGDSAMYLCASSLEGGGNDGYTFGSGTRLTVV.